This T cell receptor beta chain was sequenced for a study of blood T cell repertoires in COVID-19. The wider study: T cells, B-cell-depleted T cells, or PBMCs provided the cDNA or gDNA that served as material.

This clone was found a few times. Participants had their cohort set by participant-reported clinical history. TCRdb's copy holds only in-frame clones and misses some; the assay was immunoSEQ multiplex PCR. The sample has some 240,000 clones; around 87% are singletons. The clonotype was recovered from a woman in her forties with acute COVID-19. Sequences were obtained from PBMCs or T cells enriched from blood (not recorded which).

CDR3 amino acids: CASRPGTNLDEQYF. The CDR3 DNA reads as TGTGCCAGCAGACCCGGGACAAACCTCGACGAGCAGTACTTC. This rearrangement joins TRBV2 to TRBJ2-7; a weak D match, TRBD1 (6 bases). The V and J ends lost 6 bases and 5 bases respectively, with 17 bases between them. CDR1 is SNHLY, CDR2 FYNNEI, per germline. CDR3 length: 14 amino acids.